The next 20 T cell receptor beta chains were all read from a single sample in a study of cytomegalovirus exposure and HLA in healthy donors. The PCR contained 60 Vbeta and 13 Jbeta primers. TCRdb keeps only in-frame clones here, not all; method: immunoSEQ multiplex PCR. Its table lists 130,000 or so clones. The sample comprised PBMCs. The receptors were sampled from a woman aged 40 to 50 in good health and CMV-seronegative.

In nucleotides, the CDR3 is TGTGCCAGCAGAGACAGGGAGGACACTGAAGCTTTCTTT. The encoded protein is CASRDREDTEAFF. V is TRBV6-6 and J is TRBJ1-1, with 7 bases identical to TRBD1. CDR3 length: 13 residues. The trim removed 6 bases at V and 3 bases at J, leaving 4 bases unmatched. Germline CDR1 is MNHNY and CDR2 is SVGAGI (reference sequence).

The chain couples TRBV4-1 to TRBJ1-1; no definite D call. CDR1 is MGHRA and CDR2 is YSYEKL in the germline V gene. The CDR3 is 14 amino acids. V lost 3 bases, J lost 1 base, and 9 bases lay in between. Written as DNA, the CDR3 is TGCGCCAGCAGCCAGGTACAGAGGAACACTGAAGCTTTCTTT. Encoded protein: CASSQVQRNTEAFF.

This clone is classed as medium-sized (0.01 to 0.1%) by frequency. This chain connects TRBV4-2 to TRBJ2-2, with D perhaps matching TRBD2 (6 bases). Per the germline V gene, CDR1 is LGHNA and CDR2 is YNFKEQ. The CDR3 length is 15 residues. V was pared by 1 base and J by 6 bases, with 12 bases between. The CDR3: CASSQGDPGAGELFF. CDR3 in DNA: TGTGCCAGCAGCCAAGGGGATCCGGGGGCCGGGGAGCTGTTTTTT.

The chain employs TRBV6-5 and TRBJ1-2; D perhaps matches TRBD1 (5 bases). The germline gives CDR1 MNHEY, CDR2 SVGAGI. Trimming left V 2 bases short and J 4 bases short, with 8 bases between. The CDR3 spans 13 residues. In nucleotides, the CDR3 is TGTGCCAGCAGTTACGGGGCCACCTATGGCTACACCTTC. Protein sequence: CASSYGATYGYTF.

V and J are TRBV18 and TRBJ1-2; D is uncertain. CDR3 length equals 13 residues. V lost 3 bases and J lost 2, with 7 bases in between. Germline V gives CDR1 KGHSH, CDR2 LQKENI. The CDR3 is CASSPAGNYGYTF. Here the CDR3 DNA reads TGTGCCAGCTCACCGGCGGGCAACTATGGCTACACCTTC.

V usage is TRBV4-2 and J usage is TRBJ2-2; TRBD2 agrees at 8 bases. Per germline, CDR1 LGHNA and CDR2 YNFKEQ. Trimming removed 0 bases from V and 3 bases from J; junction bases left unmatched: 6. The CDR3 is 17 amino acids. The CDR3 sequence is CASSQEPGGAYTGELFF. As DNA, the CDR3 is TGTGCCAGCAGCCAAGAGCCCGGGGGGGCCTACACCGGGGAGCTGTTTTTT.

The chain couples TRBV28 to TRBJ1-4, with 8 positions matching TRBD1. The CDR3 loop spans 14 amino acids. V shed 5 bases, J shed 8 bases, and the junction held 7 bases outside the gene matches. Per the germline V gene, CDR1 is MDHEN and CDR2 is SYDVKM. CDR3 residues: CASSIGQGREKLFF. CDR3 coding DNA: TGTGCCAGCAGTATCGGACAGGGACGAGAAAAACTGTTTTTT.

This sequence joins TRBV27 and TRBJ2-5; 15 bases line up with TRBD2. The J segment lost 4 bases and the V segment lost 3 bases, leaving 3 bases of the junction unmatched. The germline CDR1 and CDR2 sequences are MNHEY and SMNVEV (reference sequence). The CDR3 totals 16 residues. The CDR3 loop reads CASSFGLAGGRETQYF. The CDR3 nucleotides are TGTGCCAGCAGTTTTGGACTAGCGGGGGGGCGAGAGACCCAGTACTTC.

The chain links TRBV6-5 to TRBJ1-5; 7 nucleotides align to TRBD1. Per the germline V gene, CDR1 is MNHEY and CDR2 is SVGAGI. This CDR3 is 15 amino acids long. The ends lost 5 bases at V and 6 bases at J; junction bases unmatched: 10. CDR3 sequence: CASSTTGAGGQPQHF. Written as DNA, the CDR3 is TGTGCCAGCAGTACAACAGGGGCGGGGGGTCAGCCCCAGCATTTT.

V gene TRBV19 combines with J gene TRBJ1-2; 12 positions match TRBD1. The CDR3 extends over 15 amino acids. Germline V lookup: CDR1 LNHDA, CDR2 SQIVND (reference sequence). V dropped 5 bases and J dropped 3; count of bases not matched to a gene: 4. CDR3 loop: CASSPGTGGYYGYTF. CDR3 DNA: TGTGCCAGTAGTCCTGGGACAGGGGGCTACTATGGCTACACCTTC.

The rearrangement links TRBV5-6 to TRBJ1-2; D perhaps matches TRBD1 (6 bases). The V gene lost 0 bases and the J gene lost 5 bases, with 14 bases spanning the gap. Looked up from germline, CDR1 is SGHDT and CDR2 is YYEEEE. The CDR3 contains 15 residues. The CDR3 loop reads CASSLGTVSLYGYTF. Written as DNA, the CDR3 is TGTGCCAGCAGCTTGGGGACAGTGAGTCTTTATGGCTACACCTTC.

This chain joins TRBV11-2 and TRBJ2-3, with D possibly matching TRBD2 (5 bases). This CDR3 region has 15 residues. Germline V gene sequence: CDR1 SGHAT, CDR2 FQNNGV. The V and J ends lost 3 bases and 7 bases respectively, with 17 bases between them. The CDR3 DNA is TGTGCCAGCAGCTTCGCCGGGAACGCAGCTAATACGCAGTATTTT. This sequence encodes CASSFAGNAANTQYF.

This chain links TRBV5-4 with TRBJ1-2; D uncertain. With 2 bases removed from V and 1 base from J, the gap between germline ends came to 9 bases. The CDR3 runs 14 residues. In germline, CDR1 is SGHNT, CDR2 YYREEE (reference sequence). The chain's CDR3 is CASSFAQFNYGYTF. CDR3 coding DNA: TGTGCCAGCAGCTTCGCCCAGTTTAACTATGGCTACACCTTC.

The chain is built from TRBV18 and TRBJ1-5; D not resolved. The germline CDR1 and CDR2 sequences are KGHSH and LQKENI. V was pared by 4 bases and J by 0 bases, with 13 bases between. This CDR3 has 16 residues. CDR3 amino acids: CASSRGGLDSNQPQHF. The DNA for the CDR3 is TGTGCCAGCTCACGTGGCGGACTGGATAGCAATCAGCCCCAGCATTTT. Drawing the rest from reference TRBV18 and TRBJ1-5, the complete variable domain is NAGVMQNPRHLVRRRGQEARLRCSPMKGHSHVYWYRQLPEEGLKFMVYLQKENIIDESGMPKERFSAEFPKEGPSILRIQQVVRGDSAAYFCASSRGGLDSNQPQHFGDGTRLSIL.

This chain links TRBV9 with TRBJ1-3, with D perhaps TRBD1 (5 bases). Trimming took off 3 bases at V and 0 bases at J, with 10 bases between the two ends. The CDR3 is 15 amino acids. In germline, CDR1 is SGDLS, CDR2 YYNGEE. As DNA, the CDR3 is TGTGCCAGCAGCGCGGACATATTCTCTGGAAACACCATATATTTT. This encodes CASSADIFSGNTIYF.

The chain carries TRBV4-3 and TRBJ2-5, with TRBD2 matching over 7 bases. Germline CDR1 is LGHNA and CDR2 is YSLEER. With V trimmed by 0 bases and J by 5 bases, 6 bases remained unmatched. The CDR3 covers 15 residues. The CDR3 sequence is CASSQDVGGSETQYF. CDR3 sequence (DNA): TGCGCCAGCAGCCAAGATGTGGGGGGGTCGGAGACCCAGTACTTC.

This rearrangement joins TRBV9 to TRBJ1-3; no definite D call. Germline CDR1 reads SGDLS; CDR2 reads YYNGEE. CDR3 length equals 15 residues. With 5 bases removed from V and 5 bases from J, the gap between germline ends came to 17 bases. The CDR3 loop is CASRQDLGGRNTIYF. The DNA for the CDR3 is TGTGCCAGCAGGCAGGACCTCGGAGGGAGAAACACCATATATTTT.

The V call is TRBV7-2, the J call TRBJ1-2; weak D call: TRBD1 (5 bases). Trimming removed 1 base from V and 8 bases from J, with 20 bases in between. This CDR3 region has 16 residues. Per the germline V gene, CDR1 is SGHTA and CDR2 is FQGNSA. Written as DNA, the CDR3 is TGTGCCAGCAGCTTAGTCAATCGGGGGTTCGGAGGAGGCTACACCTTC. Protein product: CASSLVNRGFGGGYTF.

The genes are TRBV7-9 and TRBJ2-5, with 8 positions matching TRBD1. Germline V CDR1 and CDR2: SEHNR, FQNEAQ (reference sequence). This CDR3 is 14 amino acids long. V was clipped by 5 bases and J by 2 bases; unmatched bases: 4. CDR3 amino acids: CASSPGQGQETQYF. DNA for the CDR3: TGTGCCAGCAGCCCCGGACAGGGACAAGAGACCCAGTACTTC.

This chain joins TRBV7-3 and TRBJ1-1; possible D gene TRBD1, 5 bases. V was trimmed by 2 bases and J by 1 base, leaving 11 bases between them. Germline V lookup: CDR1 SGHTA, CDR2 FQGTGA. The CDR3 sequence is 15 residues long. The CDR3 region is CASSLGRGGNTEAFF. The CDR3 coding sequence is TGTGCCAGCAGCTTAGGCCGGGGGGGGAACACTGAAGCTTTCTTT.